The next 8 T cell receptor beta chains were all read from a single sample in a study of beta chain features in type 1 diabetes. General study points: Moderate yet significant TCRB CDR3 shortening was seen in Type 1 diabetes patients in all four CD4+ subsets.

Expressed TCRB transcripts were sequenced, since all the RNA that had been isolated was reverse transcribed. Assay used: immunoSEQ multiplex PCR; TCRdb lists only in-frame clones, some missing. Among approximately 360,000 clones listed, roughly 12% were seen once. Their cognate antigens are unknown. Material: naive CD4+ T cells from blood. Receptor source: a woman younger than 35 with type 1 diabetes.

Here the CDR3 reads CAISPGEETQYF. CDR3 nucleotide sequence: TGTGCCATCTCACCCGGGGAAGAGACCCAGTACTTC. The J gene is TRBJ2-5, the V gene TRBV6-1, with D tentatively TRBD2 (5 bases). The CDR3 is 12 amino acids. Germline CDR1 MNHNS, CDR2 SASEGT. V was pared by 10 bases and J by 3 bases, with 12 bases between.

A few counts support this clone. The chain has TRBV5-4 and TRBJ1-4; D perhaps matches TRBD1 (5 bases). V was trimmed by 0 bases and J by 7 bases, leaving 7 bases between them. CDR1 is SGHNT and CDR2 is YYREEE in the germline V gene (reference sequence). The CDR3 runs to 13 residues. CDR3 sequence: CASSLDRTEKLFF. The DNA for the CDR3 is TGTGCCAGCAGCTTGGACAGGACTGAAAAACTGTTTTTT.

This rearrangement joins TRBV18 to TRBJ2-1; 7 nucleotides match TRBD2. The CDR3 is 11 amino acids. Germline V gene lookup returns CDR1 KGHSH and CDR2 LQKENI. V was clipped by 1 base and J by 15 bases; unmatched bases: 3. The DNA of the CDR3 is TGTGCCAGCTCACCACAGGGAGGGGTGTTCTTC. Translation gives CASSPQGGVFF. The entire variable domain, with the rest obtained from reference TRBV18 and TRBJ2-1, is as follows: NAGVMQNPRHLVRRRGQEARLRCSPMKGHSHVYWYRQLPEEGLKFMVYLQKENIIDESGMPKERFSAEFPKEGPSILRIQQVVRGDSAAYFCASSPQGGVFFGPGTRLTVL.

The chain combines TRBV5-6 with TRBJ2-7, with 7 nucleotides matching TRBD1. CDR1 is SGHDT, CDR2 YYEEEE, per germline. After removal of 5 bases from V and 0 bases from J, the junction contained 5 bases not matched to a gene. This CDR3 is 14 amino acids long. As DNA, the CDR3 is TGTGCCAGCAGTCCCGGGACAGCCTCCTACGAGCAGTACTTC. Protein sequence: CASSPGTASYEQYF. The variable domain in full, with the rest retrieved from reference TRBV5-6 and TRBJ2-7, is DAGVTQSPTHLIKTRGQQVTLRCSPKSGHDTVSWYQQALGQGPQFIFQYYEEEERQRGNFPDRFSGHQFPNYSSELNVNALLLGDSALYLCASSPGTASYEQYFGPGTRLTVT.

The genes are TRBV9 and TRBJ2-5; TRBD2 matches 14 bases. The CDR3 consists of 17 residues. Germline V gene sequence: CDR1 SGDLS, CDR2 YYNGEE. J gave up 2 bases and V 4 bases, and 7 bases lay outside the gene matches. CDR3 loop: CASSPGLAGGVQETQYF. The CDR3 DNA follows: TGTGCCAGCAGCCCAGGACTAGCGGGAGGAGTTCAAGAGACCCAGTACTTC. The whole variable domain, remainder taken from reference TRBV9 and TRBJ2-5, is DSGVTQTPKHLITATGQRVTLRCSPRSGDLSVYWYQQSLDQGLQFLIQYYNGEERAKGNILERFSAQQFPDLHSELNLSSLELGDSALYFCASSPGLAGGVQETQYFGPGTRLLVL.

The gene calls are TRBV9 and TRBJ1-1; TRBD1 agrees at 7 bases. The J segment lost 0 bases and the V segment lost 6 bases, leaving 2 bases of the junction unmatched. Per the germline V gene, CDR1 is SGDLS and CDR2 is YYNGEE. The CDR3 consists of 13 residues. CDR3 nucleotides: TGTGCCAGCAACAGGGGTCTGAACACTGAAGCTTTCTTT. Protein: CASNRGLNTEAFF.

This clone has a handful of counts. The V gene is TRBV5-1, the J gene TRBJ2-3, with D possibly being TRBD1 (5 bases). Trimming removed 1 base at V and 4 bases at J, with 10 bases between. Germline loops: CDR1 SGHRS, CDR2 YFSETQ. The CDR3 totals 14 residues. The CDR3 here is CASSLQGRADTQYF. The CDR3 DNA is TGCGCCAGCAGCTTGCAGGGCAGGGCAGATACGCAGTATTTT.

This clone turned up a few times. The chain joins TRBV15 to TRBJ2-7, with D possibly matching TRBD1 (8 bases). Germline V gene data show CDR1 as LNHNV and CDR2 as YYDKDF (reference sequence). This CDR3 region has 13 residues. Trimming took 6 bases from V and 7 from J, leaving 16 bases between them. The CDR3 sequence is CATRKDRGGEQYF. The CDR3 nucleotides are TGTGCCACCAGGAAAGACAGGGGAGGGGAGCAGTACTTC.